This T cell receptor beta chain is drawn from a study of shared clonotypes between healthy human individuals. Study at large: Donors were two women and a few men aged 18 to 49.

Turning to this clone: Antigen unknown.

CDR1 is SGHDT, CDR2 YYEEEE, per germline. Germline trimming cut 0 bases from V and 6 bases from J; bases unmatched to any gene: 9. The CDR3 contains 16 residues. Notes on the study in general: Only blood underwent sampling, and tissue repertoires likely differ.

In the sorted-subset replicate PCRs, 200 ng DNA, around 30,000 T cell genomes, was used. Profiling relied on immunoSEQ multiplex PCR, and the TCRdb table lists in-frame clones only, not all of them. The sample has some 2 million clones; 95% are singletons. V is TRBV5-6 and J is TRBJ1-3; the match to TRBD1 covers 7 bases. The sequencing sample was made of naive CD4+ T cells sorted from blood. Documented subset: CD45RA+ positively selected. The receptor comes from a man younger than 35 in good health. CDR3 nucleotides: TGTGCCAGCAGCTTGGCCGGAGGGGGCAAAACAAACACCATATATTTT. Protein product: CASSLAGGGKTNTIYF.